This TCR beta chain comes out of a study of T cell clones after liver transplantation. On the study more broadly: Third-party-reactive TCRbeta sequences from pre-transplant mixed lymphocyte reactions served as antigen-independent comparators. Subjects received no induction therapy and standard immunosuppression until randomization at 12-24 months post-transplant. Overall study results and limits: These preliminary findings come from unstandardized post-transplant sampling times.

The germline V gene encodes CDR1 SGHTA and CDR2 FQGTGA. The CDR3 length is 15 residues. V shed 3 bases and J shed 0 bases, with 10 bases lying between them. A note on this clone: Its matching antigen is unknown.

The table came from immunoSEQ multiplex PCR; TCRdb's copy has only in-frame clones and leaves some out. Of roughly 55,000 clones detected, around 85% appear once; the ten largest clones hold around 8.5%. This sequence was found in a human donor who received a liver transplant. The sample consisted of CD4+ T cells from blood, taken before liver transplant. J is TRBJ2-3 and V is TRBV7-3; TRBD1 might be the D (5 bases). The CDR3 is CASSFSGHSTDTQYF. The CDR3, as DNA: TGTGCCAGCAGCTTTAGTGGACATAGCACAGATACGCAGTATTTT. Complete variable domain (other parts from reference TRBV7-3 and TRBJ2-3): GAGVSQTPSNKVTEKGKYVELRCDPISGHTALYWYRQSLGQGPEFLIYFQGTGAADDSGLPNDRFFAVRPEGSVSTLKIQRTERGDSAVYLCASSFSGHSTDTQYFGPGTRLTVL.